This entry lists 3 T cell receptor beta chains sequenced from one sample in a study of blood T cell repertoires in COVID-19. Profiling relied on immunoSEQ multiplex PCR, and the TCRdb table lists in-frame clones only, not all of them. The sample has about 240,000 clones; roughly nine tenths are singletons. Sequencing used peripheral blood. These receptors were collected from a man in his sixties who had recovered from COVID-19.

DNA for the CDR3: TGCGCCAGCAGTGAGGGTAGGACTAAGTTTTCCTACGAGCAGTACTTC. This gives the protein CASSEGRTKFSYEQYF. This chain links TRBV10-2 with TRBJ2-7; D is perhaps TRBD2 (6 bases). The CDR3 extends over 16 amino acids. Germline V gene sequence: CDR1 WSHSY, CDR2 SAAADI. V gave up 2 bases and J gave up 1 base, with 15 bases separating them.

In DNA form, the CDR3 reads TGTGCCAGCTCACCGCTCGGGACAGTCTACAATGAGCAGTTCTTC. Translated, it gives CASSPLGTVYNEQFF. This chain uses TRBV18 with TRBJ2-1; 7 nucleotides agree with TRBD1. Germline values: CDR1 KGHSH, CDR2 LQKENI. The CDR3 length is 15 residues. V was clipped by 3 bases and J by 3 bases; unmatched bases: 5. Complete variable domain (other parts from reference TRBV18 and TRBJ2-1): NAGVMQNPRHLVRRRGQEARLRCSPMKGHSHVYWYRQLPEEGLKFMVYLQKENIIDESGMPKERFSAEFPKEGPSILRIQQVVRGDSAAYFCASSPLGTVYNEQFFGPGTRLTVL.

In nucleotides, the CDR3 is TGCGCCAGCAGCTTGGTAGCGGGTCTGGCCAAAAACATTCAGTACTTC. Translation: CASSLVAGLAKNIQYF. The chain joins TRBV5-1 to TRBJ2-4; 7 nucleotides agree with TRBD2. Germline CDR1 SGHRS, CDR2 YFSETQ. The CDR3 is 16 amino acids. The ends lost 0 bases at V and 1 base at J; junction bases unmatched: 4. Full variable domain (missing parts from reference TRBV5-1 and TRBJ2-4): KAGVTQTPRYLIKTRGQQVTLSCSPISGHRSVSWYQQTPGQGLQFLFEYFSETQRNKGNFPGRFSGRQFSNSRSEMNVSTLELGDSALYLCASSLVAGLAKNIQYFGAGTRLSVL.